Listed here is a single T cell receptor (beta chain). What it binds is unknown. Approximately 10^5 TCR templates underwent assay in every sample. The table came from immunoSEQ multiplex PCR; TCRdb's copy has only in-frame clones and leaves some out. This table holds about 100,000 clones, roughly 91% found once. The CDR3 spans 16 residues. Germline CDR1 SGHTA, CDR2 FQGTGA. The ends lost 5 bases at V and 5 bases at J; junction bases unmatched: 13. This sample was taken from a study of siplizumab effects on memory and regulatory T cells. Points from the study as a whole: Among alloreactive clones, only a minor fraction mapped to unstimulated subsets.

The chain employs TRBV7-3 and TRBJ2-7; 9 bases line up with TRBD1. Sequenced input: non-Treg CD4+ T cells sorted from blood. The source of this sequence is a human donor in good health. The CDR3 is CASSINMPGQGHEQYF. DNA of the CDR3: TGTGCCAGCAGCATCAACATGCCGGGACAGGGCCACGAGCAGTACTTC.